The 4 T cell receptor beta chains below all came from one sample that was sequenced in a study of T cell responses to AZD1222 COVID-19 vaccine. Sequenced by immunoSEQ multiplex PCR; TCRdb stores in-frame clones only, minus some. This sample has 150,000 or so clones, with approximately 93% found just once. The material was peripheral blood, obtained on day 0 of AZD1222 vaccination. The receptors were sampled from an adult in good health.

The CDR3 spells CASQQGAVSPLHF. CDR3 nucleotide sequence: TGTGCCAGTCAACAGGGGGCTGTTTCACCCCTCCACTTT. This chain joins TRBV6-6 and TRBJ1-6; TRBD1 matches at 9 bases. J was trimmed by 9 bases and V by 9 bases; bases with no gene match: 6. CDR3 length equals 13 residues. Germline assignment: CDR1 MNHNY and CDR2 SVGAGI (reference sequence).

CDR3 in DNA: TGTGCCAGCAGTTCTGCCCGGAGGAGTTATAGTGAGCAGTTCTTC. It translates to CASSSARRSYSEQFF. The chain joins TRBV28 to TRBJ2-1; tentatively, D is TRBD2 (5 bases). Germline V CDR1 and CDR2: MDHEN, SYDVKM. The CDR3 has 15 amino acids. The V end lost 4 bases, the J end lost 9 bases, and 19 bases lay between the germline ends.

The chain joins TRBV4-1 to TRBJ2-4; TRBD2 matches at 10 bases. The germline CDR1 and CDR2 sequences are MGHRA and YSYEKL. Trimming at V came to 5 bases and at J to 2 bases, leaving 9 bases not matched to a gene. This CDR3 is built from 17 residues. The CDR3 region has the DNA TGCGCCAGCAGCTCTCCCGGAGCGGGAGGGTCCAAAAACATTCAGTACTTC. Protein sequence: CASSSPGAGGSKNIQYF.

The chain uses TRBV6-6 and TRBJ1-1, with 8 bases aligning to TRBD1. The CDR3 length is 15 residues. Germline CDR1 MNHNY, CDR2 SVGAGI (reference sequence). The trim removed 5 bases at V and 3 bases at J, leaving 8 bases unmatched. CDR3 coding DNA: TGTGCCAGCAGTGGACAGGGTCTTGGGGACACTGAAGCTTTCTTT. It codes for CASSGQGLGDTEAFF.